Detailed here is one T cell receptor beta chain. This specimen belongs to a study of blood T cell repertoires in COVID-19. Study details: Nucleic acid was either cDNA or gDNA, and it came from T cells, B-cell-depleted T cells, or PBMCs.

Original handling: Nucleated cell counts were estimated from reference gene primer amplification. Repertoires were generated with immunoSEQ multiplex PCR, while TCRdb's copy carries only in-frame clones and drops some. Clone size and the V and J calls come from that table; the DNA yielded D and trimming. The sample has some 53,000 clones; approximately 84% are singletons. This CDR3 region has 13 residues. The germline V gene has CDR1 SGHVS and CDR2 FQNEAQ. Trimming shortened V by 7 bases and J by 1 base, and 5 bases separated the two germline ends. The TCR comes from a human donor with active COVID-19. The donor label of this sample is uncertain. J is TRBJ2-6 and V is TRBV7-8, with D unclear. The sequenced sample was peripheral blood. CDR3 loop: CASKRSGANVLTF. In DNA form, the CDR3 reads TGTGCCAGCAAGAGGTCTGGGGCCAACGTCCTGACTTTC.